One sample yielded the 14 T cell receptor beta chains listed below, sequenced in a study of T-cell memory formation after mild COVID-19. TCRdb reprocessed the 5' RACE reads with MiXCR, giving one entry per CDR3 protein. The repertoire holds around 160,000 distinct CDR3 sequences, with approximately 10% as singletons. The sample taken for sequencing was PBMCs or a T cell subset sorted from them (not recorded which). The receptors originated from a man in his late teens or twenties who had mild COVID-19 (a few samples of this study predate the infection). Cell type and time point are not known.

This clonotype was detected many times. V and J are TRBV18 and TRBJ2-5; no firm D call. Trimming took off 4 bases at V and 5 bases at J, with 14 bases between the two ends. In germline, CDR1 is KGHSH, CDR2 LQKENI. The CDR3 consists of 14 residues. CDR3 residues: CASSLKGASETQYF. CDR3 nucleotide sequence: TGTGCCAGCTCACTCAAGGGTGCATCGGAGACCCAGTACTTC.

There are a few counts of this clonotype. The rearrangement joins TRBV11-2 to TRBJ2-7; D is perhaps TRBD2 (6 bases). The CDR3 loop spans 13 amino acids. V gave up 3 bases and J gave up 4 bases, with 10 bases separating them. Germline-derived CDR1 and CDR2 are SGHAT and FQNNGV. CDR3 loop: CASSLGLEYEQYV. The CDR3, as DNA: TGTGCCAGCAGCTTGGGACTGGAATACGAGCAGTACGTC.

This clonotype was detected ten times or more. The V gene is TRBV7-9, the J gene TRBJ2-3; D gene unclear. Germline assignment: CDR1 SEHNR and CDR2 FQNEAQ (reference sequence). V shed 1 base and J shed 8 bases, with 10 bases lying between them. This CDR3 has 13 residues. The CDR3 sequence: CASSLGPSGTQYF. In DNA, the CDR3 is TGTGCCAGCAGCTTAGGGCCTTCGGGTACGCAGTATTTT.

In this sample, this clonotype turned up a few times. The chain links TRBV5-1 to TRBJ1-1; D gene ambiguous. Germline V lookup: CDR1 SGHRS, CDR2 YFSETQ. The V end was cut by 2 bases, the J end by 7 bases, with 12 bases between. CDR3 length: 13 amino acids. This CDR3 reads CASSFAEWNEAFF. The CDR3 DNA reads TGCGCCAGCAGCTTCGCAGAGTGGAATGAAGCTTTCTTT.

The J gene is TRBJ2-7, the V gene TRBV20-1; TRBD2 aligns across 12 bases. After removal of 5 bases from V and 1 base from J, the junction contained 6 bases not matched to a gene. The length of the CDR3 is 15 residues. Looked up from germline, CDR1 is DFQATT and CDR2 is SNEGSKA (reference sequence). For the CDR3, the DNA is TGCAGTGCTGCCTCCGGGACTAGCGGGTCCTACGAGCAGTACTTC. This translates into CSAASGTSGSYEQYF.

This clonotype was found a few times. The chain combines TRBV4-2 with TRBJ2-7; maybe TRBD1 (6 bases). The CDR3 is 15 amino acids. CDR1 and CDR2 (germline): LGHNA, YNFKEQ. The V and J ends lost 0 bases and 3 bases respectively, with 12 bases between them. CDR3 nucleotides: TGTGCCAGCAGCCAAGAAATGACAGGAGGCTACGAGCAGTACTTC. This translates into CASSQEMTGGYEQYF.

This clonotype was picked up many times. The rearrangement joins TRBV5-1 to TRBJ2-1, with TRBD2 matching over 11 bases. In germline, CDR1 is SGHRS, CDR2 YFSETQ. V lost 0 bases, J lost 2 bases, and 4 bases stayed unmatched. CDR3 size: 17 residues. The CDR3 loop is CASSLGGTSGAYNEQFF. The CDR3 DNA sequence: TGCGCCAGCAGCTTGGGGGGGACTAGCGGTGCCTACAATGAGCAGTTCTTC.

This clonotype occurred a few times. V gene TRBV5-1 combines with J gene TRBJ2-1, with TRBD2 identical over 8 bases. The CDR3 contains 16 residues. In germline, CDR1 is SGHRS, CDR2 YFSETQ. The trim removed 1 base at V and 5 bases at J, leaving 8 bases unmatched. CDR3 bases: TGCGCCAGCAGCTTGCCTCGCGGGGGGACGGACAATGAGCAGTTCTTC. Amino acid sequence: CASSLPRGGTDNEQFF.

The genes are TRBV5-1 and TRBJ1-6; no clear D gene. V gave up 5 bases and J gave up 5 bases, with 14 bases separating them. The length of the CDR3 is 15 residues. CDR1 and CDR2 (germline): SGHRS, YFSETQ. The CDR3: CASRSDGADNSPLHF. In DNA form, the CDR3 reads TGCGCCAGCAGGTCTGACGGAGCCGATAATTCACCCCTCCACTTT.

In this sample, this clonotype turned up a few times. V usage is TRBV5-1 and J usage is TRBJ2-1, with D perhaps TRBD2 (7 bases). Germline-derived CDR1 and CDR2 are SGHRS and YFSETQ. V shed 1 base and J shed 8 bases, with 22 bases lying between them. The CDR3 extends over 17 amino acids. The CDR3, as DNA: TGCGCCAGCAGCTTGATAAACACGGGGGGCGCCGGGGATGAGCAGTTCTTC. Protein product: CASSLINTGGAGDEQFF.

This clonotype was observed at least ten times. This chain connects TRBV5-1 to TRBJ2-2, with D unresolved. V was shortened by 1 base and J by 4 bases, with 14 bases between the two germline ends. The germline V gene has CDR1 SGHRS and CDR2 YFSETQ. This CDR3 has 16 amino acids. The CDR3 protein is CASSLFVLARTGELFF. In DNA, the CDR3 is TGCGCCAGCAGCTTGTTTGTTTTGGCGCGCACCGGGGAGCTGTTTTTT.

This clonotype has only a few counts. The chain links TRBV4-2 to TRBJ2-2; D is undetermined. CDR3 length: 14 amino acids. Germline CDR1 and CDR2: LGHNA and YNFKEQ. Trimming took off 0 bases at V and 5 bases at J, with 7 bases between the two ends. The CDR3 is CASSQDYGTGELFF. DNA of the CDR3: TGTGCCAGCAGCCAAGATTACGGGACCGGGGAGCTGTTTTTT.

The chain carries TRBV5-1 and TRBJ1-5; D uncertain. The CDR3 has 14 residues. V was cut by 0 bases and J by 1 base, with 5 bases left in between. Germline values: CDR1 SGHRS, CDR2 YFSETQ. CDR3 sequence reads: CASSLDPSNQPQHF. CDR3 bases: TGCGCCAGCAGCTTGGACCCAAGCAATCAGCCCCAGCATTTT.

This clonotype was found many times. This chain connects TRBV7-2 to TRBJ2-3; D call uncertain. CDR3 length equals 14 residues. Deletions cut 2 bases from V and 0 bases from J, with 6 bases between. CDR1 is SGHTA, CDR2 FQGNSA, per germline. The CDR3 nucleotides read TGTGCCAGCAGCTTACGAAGAAGCACAGATACGCAGTATTTT. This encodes CASSLRRSTDTQYF.